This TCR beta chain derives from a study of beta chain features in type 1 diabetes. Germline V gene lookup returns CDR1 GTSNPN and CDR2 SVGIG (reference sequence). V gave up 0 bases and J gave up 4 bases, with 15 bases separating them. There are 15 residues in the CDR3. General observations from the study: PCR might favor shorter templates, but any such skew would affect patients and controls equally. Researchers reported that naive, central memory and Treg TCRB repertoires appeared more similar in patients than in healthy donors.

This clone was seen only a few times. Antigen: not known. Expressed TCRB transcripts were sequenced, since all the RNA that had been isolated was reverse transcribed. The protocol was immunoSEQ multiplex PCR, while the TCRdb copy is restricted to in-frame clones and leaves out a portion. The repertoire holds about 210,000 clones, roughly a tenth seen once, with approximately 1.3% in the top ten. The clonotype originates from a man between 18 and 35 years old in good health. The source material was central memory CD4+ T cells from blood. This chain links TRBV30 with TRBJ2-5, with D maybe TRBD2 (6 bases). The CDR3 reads CAWSVQTSIPETQYF. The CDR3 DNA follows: TGTGCCTGGAGTGTACAAACTAGCATCCCAGAGACCCAGTACTTC.